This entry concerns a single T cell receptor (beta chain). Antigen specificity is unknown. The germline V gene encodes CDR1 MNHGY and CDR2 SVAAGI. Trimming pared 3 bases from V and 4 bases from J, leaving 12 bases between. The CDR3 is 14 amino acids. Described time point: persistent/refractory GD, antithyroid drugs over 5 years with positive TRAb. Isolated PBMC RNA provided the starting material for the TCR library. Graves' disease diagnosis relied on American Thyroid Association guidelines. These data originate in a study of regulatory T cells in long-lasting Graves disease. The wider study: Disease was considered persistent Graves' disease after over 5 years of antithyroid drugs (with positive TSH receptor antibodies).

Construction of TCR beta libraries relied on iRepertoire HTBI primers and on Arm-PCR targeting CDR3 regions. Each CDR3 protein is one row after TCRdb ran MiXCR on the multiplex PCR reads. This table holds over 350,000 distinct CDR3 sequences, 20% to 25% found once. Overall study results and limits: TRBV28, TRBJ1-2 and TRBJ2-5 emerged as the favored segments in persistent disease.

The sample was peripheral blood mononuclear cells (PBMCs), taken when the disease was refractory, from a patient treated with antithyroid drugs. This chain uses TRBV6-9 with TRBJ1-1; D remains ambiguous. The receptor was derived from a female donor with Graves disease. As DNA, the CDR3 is TGTGCCAGCAGTTACTCTTCCACTGGCACTGAAGCTTTCTTT. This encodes CASSYSSTGTEAFF.